This TCR beta chain was recovered during a study of cytomegalovirus exposure and HLA in healthy donors. For the study at large: The same platform was used for the 120 validation repertoires and the roughly 640 first-cohort repertoires, a later analysis reported. Study findings and constraints: Among TCR beta chains, those listed as cytomegalovirus-associated numbered roughly 150. The study found most TCR sequences rare, yet found some public TCRs in many donors.

From the approximately 120-subject validation cohort, which was separate from the approximately 700-subject first cohort, the donors were drawn. With respect to this clone: What it binds is not known.

Germline V gives CDR1 KGHSH, CDR2 LQKENI. This CDR3 has 17 amino acids. V dropped 2 bases and J dropped 5; count of bases not matched to a gene: 12. Method: immunoSEQ multiplex PCR; TCRdb's copy keeps in-frame clones and lacks some. Of over 60,000 clones listed, approximately 95% are singletons. The chain employs TRBV18 and TRBJ2-1, with 7 bases aligning to TRBD2. The sequence was obtained from a man aged 18 to 35 in good health and CMV-seronegative. Input material: PBMCs. In DNA, the CDR3 is TGTGCCAGCTCACCAAGGTTTCCAGCGGGGTCCCACAATGAGCAGTTCTTC. Protein sequence: CASSPRFPAGSHNEQFF.